This TCR beta chain was identified during a study of blood T cell repertoires in COVID-19. The overall study: The origin of the acute and convalescent COVID-19 samples was the United States, Italy and Spain. PBMCs, B-cell-depleted T cells, or T cells provided the cDNA or gDNA that made up the material.

CDR3 length: 18 amino acids. The V gene end was trimmed by 1 base and the J gene end by 2 bases; junction bases not matched to a gene: 11. The V gene's germline CDR1 is MNHNS and CDR2 SASEGT. Per the original methods: Reference gene primer amplification gave estimated nucleated cell counts. Sequencing was performed with immunoSEQ multiplex PCR; in TCRdb, only in-frame clones are kept and a portion is missing. V and J calls and clone size are those listed in that table; D and trimming were worked out from the DNA. The data show 150,000 to 200,000 clones, around four fifths seen once. V usage is TRBV6-1 and J usage is TRBJ1-3; 7 positions match TRBD1. Sequenced sample: peripheral blood. The sequence was collected from a man aged 65-85 years with acute or convalescent COVID-19. CDR3 amino acids: CASSEVGTAAFPGNTIYF. As DNA, the CDR3 is TGTGCCAGCAGTGAAGTGGGGACAGCAGCCTTCCCTGGAAACACCATATATTTT.